This T cell receptor beta chain comes out of a study of cytomegalovirus exposure and HLA in healthy donors. On this clone itself: Its antigen is unidentified.

Study results and limitations: Reports described diagnosis of cytomegalovirus status by the classifier as highly specific and sensitive.

Some clones are missing from TCRdb's copy, which holds only in-frame ones; the method was immunoSEQ multiplex PCR. The sample has around 150,000 clones; around 96% are singletons. Sequencing was performed on PBMCs. The sequence came from a woman aged 18-35 years in good health and CMV-seronegative.

For the CDR3, the DNA is TGCAGTGTACTCCACAGCTATGGCTACACCTTC. This encodes CSVLHSYGYTF. This chain connects TRBV20-1 to TRBJ1-2; D remains unclear. The V and J ends lost 7 bases and 4 bases respectively, with 10 bases between them. The germline V gene encodes CDR1 DFQATT and CDR2 SNEGSKA (reference sequence). The CDR3 is made up of 11 amino acids.